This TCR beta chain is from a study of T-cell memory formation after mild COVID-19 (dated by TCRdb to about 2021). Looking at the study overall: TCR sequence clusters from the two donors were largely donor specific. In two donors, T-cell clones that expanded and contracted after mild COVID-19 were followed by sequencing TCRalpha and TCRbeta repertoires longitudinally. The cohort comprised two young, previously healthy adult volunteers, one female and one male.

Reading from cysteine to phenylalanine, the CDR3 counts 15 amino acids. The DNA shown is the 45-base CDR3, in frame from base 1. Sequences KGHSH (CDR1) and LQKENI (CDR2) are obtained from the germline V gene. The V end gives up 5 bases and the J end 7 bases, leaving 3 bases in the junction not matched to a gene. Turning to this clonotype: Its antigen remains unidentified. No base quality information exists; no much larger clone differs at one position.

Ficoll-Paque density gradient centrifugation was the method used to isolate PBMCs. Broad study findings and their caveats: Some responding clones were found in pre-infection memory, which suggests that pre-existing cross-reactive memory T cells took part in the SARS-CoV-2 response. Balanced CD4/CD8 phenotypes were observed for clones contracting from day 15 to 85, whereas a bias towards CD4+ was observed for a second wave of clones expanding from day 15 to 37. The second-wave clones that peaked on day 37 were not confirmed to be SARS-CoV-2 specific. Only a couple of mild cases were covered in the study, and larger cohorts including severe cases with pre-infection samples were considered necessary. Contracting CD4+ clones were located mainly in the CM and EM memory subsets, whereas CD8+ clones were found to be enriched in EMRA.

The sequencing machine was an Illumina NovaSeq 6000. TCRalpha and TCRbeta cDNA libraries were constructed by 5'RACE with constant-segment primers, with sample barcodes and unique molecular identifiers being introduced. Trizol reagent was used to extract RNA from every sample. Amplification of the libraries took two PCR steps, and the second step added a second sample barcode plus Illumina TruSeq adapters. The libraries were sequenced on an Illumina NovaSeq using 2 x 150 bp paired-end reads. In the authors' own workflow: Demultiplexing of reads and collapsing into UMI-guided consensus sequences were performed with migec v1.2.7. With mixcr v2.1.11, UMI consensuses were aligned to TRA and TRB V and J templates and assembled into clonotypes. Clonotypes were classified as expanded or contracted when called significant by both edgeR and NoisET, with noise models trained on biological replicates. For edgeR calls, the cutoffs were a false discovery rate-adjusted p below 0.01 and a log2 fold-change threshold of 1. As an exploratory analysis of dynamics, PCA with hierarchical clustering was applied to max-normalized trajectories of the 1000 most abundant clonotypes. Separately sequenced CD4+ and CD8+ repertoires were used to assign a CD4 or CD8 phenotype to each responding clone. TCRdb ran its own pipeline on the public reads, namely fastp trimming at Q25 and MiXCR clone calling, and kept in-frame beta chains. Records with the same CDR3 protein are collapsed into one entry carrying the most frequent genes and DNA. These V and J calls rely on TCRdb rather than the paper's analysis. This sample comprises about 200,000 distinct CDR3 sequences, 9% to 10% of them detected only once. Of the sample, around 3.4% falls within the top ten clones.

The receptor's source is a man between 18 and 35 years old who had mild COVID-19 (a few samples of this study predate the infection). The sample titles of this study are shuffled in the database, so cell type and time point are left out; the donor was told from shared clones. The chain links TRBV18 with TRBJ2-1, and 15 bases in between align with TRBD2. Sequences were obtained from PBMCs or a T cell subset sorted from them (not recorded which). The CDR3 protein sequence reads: CASSGGTSGGNEQFF. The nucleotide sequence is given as TGTGCCAGCTCAGGAGGGACTAGCGGGGGGAATGAGCAGTTCTTC.